The clone carrying this T cell receptor (beta chain) was seen more than once but under ten times. Antigen specificity is unknown. Germline V CDR1 and CDR2: MNHEY, SVGEGT. J lost 7 bases, V lost 2 bases, and 9 bases had no gene match. This CDR3 contains 17 residues. This record belongs to a study of identical twins. General study results and limits: Findings came from cross-sectional statistics, without long-term follow-up of donors.

Each cDNA held unique molecular identifiers, and template switching gave it a universal primer site. TCRdb re-called the 5' RACE reads with MiXCR, one entry per CDR3 protein. Among about 890,000 distinct CDR3 sequences listed, 12% were seen once. The same data also went into a second study, on yellow fever vaccine responses in identical twins.

The sequencing input was PBMCs. This receptor was taken from a woman aged 18-30 years in good health. The V gene is TRBV6-2 or TRBV6-3, the J gene TRBJ2-4, with 12 bases fitting TRBD2. CDR3 nucleotide sequence: TGTGCCAGCAGTTACCTGTTGGCTAGCGGGAGGGCGAACATTCAGTACTTC. This sequence encodes CASSYLLASGRANIQYF.